Listed below are T cell receptor beta chains from one sample, sequenced in a study of blood T cell repertoires in COVID-19. Generated by immunoSEQ multiplex PCR, the TCRdb table keeps only in-frame clones and is missing some. The data contain 650,000 to 800,000 clones, about 87% of them seen just once; the ten biggest clones take up under 0.3%. Sequencing input: peripheral blood. The origin of the receptors is a woman under 30 with acute or convalescent COVID-19. Both conserved end residues are part of each CDR3.

cdr3_length,j_call,v_call,cdr3_aa
15,TRBJ2-5,TRBV11-2,CASSTHRGRGETQYF
14,TRBJ1-3,TRBV7-9,CASIQSARGNTIYF
13,TRBJ1-1,TRBV9,CASSVVEATEAFF
14,TRBJ1-1,TRBV29-1,CSVVLRVEDTEAFF
14,TRBJ1-2,TRBV13,CASSFTQGPDGYTF
16,TRBJ1-2,TRBV1,CTSTLNTVRVGYGYTF
18,TRBJ2-7,TRBV13,CASSRRTGLVAGGHEQYF
16,TRBJ1-1,TRBV4-3,CASSQGSLRGNTEAFF
16,TRBJ2-7,TRBV5-1,CASSVLAGQGYYEQYF
13,TRBJ1-2,TRBV7-9,CASSSRDSDGYTF
16,TRBJ1-6,TRBV21-1,CASSGGVGTGDSPLHF
15,TRBJ1-2,TRBV3-1/TRBV3-2,CASSQSDRGTYGYTF
15,TRBJ1-2,TRBV24-1,CATAPGQGANYGYTF
14,TRBJ1-1,TRBV5-6,CASSIPGVNTEAFF
16,TRBJ1-4,TRBV9,CASSSRGGATNEKLFF
16,TRBJ2-7,TRBV5-6,CASSLFPRDIQGEQYF
13,TRBJ1-1,TRBV30,CAWSQQGGTEAFF
15,TRBJ1-3,TRBV5-1,CASSLEGGSGNTIYF
19,TRBJ1-3,TRBV21-1,CASNRTGGSRLLTGNTIYF
15,TRBJ1-1,TRBV19,CASSIGRDFNTEAFF
15,TRBJ2-2,TRBV4-1,CASSQGQGAAGELFF
16,TRBJ2-3,TRBV9,CASSVGSSGGADTQYF
15,TRBJ1-2,TRBV18,CASSPIRGGNYGYTF
16,TRBJ2-6,TRBV29-1,CSAVGTAVSGANVLTF
17,TRBJ2-7,TRBV10-2,CASSDYRTGPSSYEQYF
14,TRBJ1-2,TRBV27,CASSFSQGNYGYTF
13,TRBJ1-2,TRBV12-3/TRBV12-4,CASSLGGGGGYTF
13,TRBJ1-1,TRBV18,CASSPGLDTEAFF
13,TRBJ2-5,TRBV24-1,CATSVNSQETQYF
17,TRBJ1-2,TRBV3-1/TRBV3-2,CASSPQSPGGVTRGYTF
13,TRBJ2-1,TRBV18,CASSPSRGNEQFF
16,TRBJ1-2,TRBV6-5,CASSYSNSGQGHGYTF
15,TRBJ1-6,TRBV5-1,CASSLQGPGESPLHF
16,TRBJ2-7,TRBV5-1,CASSWGPPGQLYEQYF
13,TRBJ1-5,TRBV18,CASSPDRGQPQHF
16,TRBJ1-5,TRBV19,CASSAPGGREAQPQHF
13,TRBJ1-1,TRBV6-5,CASRIRLPTEAFF
12,TRBJ2-1,TRBV7-2,CASSFSLTEQFF
17,TRBJ2-4,TRBV28,CASSYLSSGGAKNIQYF
16,TRBJ1-2,TRBV11-2,CASSPRYPVVSYGYTF
14,TRBJ2-2,TRBV5-4,CASSSGQNTGELFF
17,TRBJ1-4,TRBV4-1,CASSQQPRGRPNEKLFF
15,TRBJ2-5,TRBV9,CASSVGTFDRQTQYF
15,TRBJ1-2,TRBV2,CASSARGLRSYGYTF
14,TRBJ2-7,TRBV19,CASSIVGVVWEQYF
16,TRBJ1-5,TRBV3-1/TRBV3-2,CASSQVTGGRHQPQHF
14,TRBJ1-2,TRBV30,CAWSERRANYGYTF
13,TRBJ2-1,TRBV9,CASTTAGGNEQFF